These T cell receptor beta chains were read from a single sample in a study of T cell changes during pregnancy in multiple sclerosis. The repertoire was sequenced with immunoSEQ multiplex PCR; TCRdb's copy has only in-frame clones and lacks some. Here the sample spans 50,000 to 55,000 clones, 80% to 95% being singletons. This material consisted of CD4+ T cells from peripheral blood mononuclear cells, taken in the third trimester of pregnancy. The receptor set was obtained from a female donor with multiple sclerosis, enrolled in a pregnancy study. Both conserved end residues are part of each CDR3. D genes are given only for firm matches. Clone size is not always given. Where it is, it says once, few, many or a class for expanded clones.

j_gene	d_gene	v_gene	abundance	CDR3aa	CDR3nt
TRBJ1-3	-	TRBV18	-	CASSPREGNSAIYF	TGTGCCAGCTCACCTCGTGAGGGCAATTCGGCCATATATTTT
TRBJ2-3	TRBD1	TRBV28	-	CASSPTGGAPDTQYF	TGTGCCAGCAGTCCGACAGGGGGCGCACCAGATACGCAGTATTTT
TRBJ2-7	TRBD1	TRBV29-1	-	CSARQGAYEQYF	TGCAGCGCCCGACAGGGGGCCTACGAGCAGTACTTC
TRBJ1-1	-	TRBV11-3	-	CASSTYRDTEAFF	TGTGCCAGCAGTACCTACAGGGACACTGAAGCTTTCTTT
TRBJ1-5	-	TRBV18	-	CASSPTGIGNQPQHF	TGTGCCAGCTCTCCTACAGGGATAGGGAATCAGCCCCAGCATTTT
TRBJ2-1	TRBD1	TRBV7-3	-	CASSSDRDNEQFF	TGTGCCAGCAGCTCGGACAGGGACAATGAGCAGTTCTTC
TRBJ2-3	-	TRBV7-2	once	CASSLVPGTTDTQYF	TGTGCCAGCAGCTTAGTCCCAGGAACCACAGATACGCAGTATTTT
TRBJ2-7	-	TRBV2	-	CASSESPGYEQYF	TGTGCCAGCAGTGAATCGCCCGGCTACGAGCAGTACTTC
TRBJ1-5	-	TRBV4-1	-	CASSQGPNQPQHF	TGCGCCAGCAGCCAAGGTCCTAATCAGCCCCAGCATTTT
TRBJ2-1	TRBD2	TRBV12-5	-	CASGLTSGGYNEQFF	TGTGCTAGTGGCCTGACTAGCGGGGGCTACAATGAGCAGTTCTTC
TRBJ2-1	-	TRBV7-2	-	CASSTGKRSALEQFF	TGTGCCAGCAGCACGGGGAAGCGTTCCGCCCTTGAGCAGTTCTTC
TRBJ1-2	-	TRBV9	-	CASSVGQTPYGYTF	TGTGCCAGCAGCGTAGGACAGACTCCCTATGGCTACACCTTC
TRBJ2-1	-	TRBV6-1	-	CASSERGGGFSYNEQFF	TGTGCCAGCAGTGAAAGAGGAGGGGGCTTCTCCTACAATGAGCAGTTCTTC
TRBJ2-2	TRBD2	TRBV7-2	-	CASSLVASGGGNTGELFF	TGTGCCAGCAGCTTAGTTGCTAGCGGGGGAGGGAACACCGGGGAGCTGTTTTTT
TRBJ1-2	TRBD1	TRBV7-9	-	CASSPGQGNYGYTF	TGTGCCAGCAGCCCGGGACAGGGAAACTATGGCTACACCTTC
TRBJ2-7	-	TRBV19	-	CASRRQPNSYEQYF	TGTGCCTCACGGCGACAGCCTAACTCCTACGAGCAGTACTTC
TRBJ2-7	-	TRBV7-8	-	CASRDGQYYEQYF	TGTGCCAGCAGGGACGGACAGTACTACGAGCAGTACTTC
TRBJ2-5	-	TRBV20-1	-	CSATTRETQYF	TGCAGTGCTACGACTCGGGAGACCCAGTACTTC
TRBJ1-1	-	TRBV2	few	CASRVGGASGNTEAFF	TGTGCCAGCAGGGTGGGGGGGGCGTCTGGAAACACTGAAGCTTTCTTT
TRBJ2-1	TRBD2	TRBV6-6	-	CASSSSGTINEQFF	TGTGCCAGCAGTTCTTCCGGGACTATCAATGAGCAGTTCTTC
TRBJ2-1	TRBD2	TRBV11-1	-	CASSRSSGGTYNEQFF	TGTGCCAGCAGCAGGTCGAGCGGGGGTACCTACAATGAGCAGTTCTTC
TRBJ1-1	TRBD1	TRBV9	once	CASSAGTGGEAFF	TGTGCCAGCAGCGCCGGGACAGGGGGTGAAGCTTTCTTT